This T cell receptor beta chain was sequenced in a study of cytotoxic CD8 clonotypes in ibrutinib-treated CLL. Sequencing used immunoSEQ multiplex PCR; TCRdb keeps in-frame clones, though not all of them. The sample lists 70,000 to 85,000 clones, around 82% occurring once. Trimming cost V 3 bases and J 8 bases; bases outside gene matches: 23. The CDR3 contains 19 residues. Germline V gene lookup returns CDR1 GTSNPN and CDR2 SVGIG (reference sequence). This specimen was PBMCs, taken at disease progression, from a patient treated with ibrutinib. The clonotype originates from a human donor with chronic lymphocytic leukemia. The J gene is TRBJ2-1, the V gene TRBV30; 9 bases align to TRBD1. This CDR3 is CAWSEISKQGAGVMHEQFF. The DNA for the CDR3 is TGTGCCTGGAGCGAAATTTCGAAACAGGGGGCGGGGGTAATGCATGAGCAGTTCTTC.